Reported below is one TCR beta chain. The data were produced by immunoSEQ multiplex PCR, yet TCRdb's version contains in-frame clones alone and is incomplete. The sample shows under 130,000 clones, 70% to 90% of them seen only once. Germline CDR1 and CDR2: KGHSH and LQKENI. This CDR3 has 13 amino acids. The ends were cut back, 8 bases at V and 11 bases at J, with 21 bases in the middle. The data were obtained in a study of blood T cell repertoires in COVID-19. The sample taken for sequencing was peripheral blood. The chain couples TRBV18 to TRBJ1-1; a weak D match, TRBD1 (5 bases). The source of this sequence is a human donor in a cohort sampled during active COVID-19. DNA of the CDR3: TGTGCCAGCGGCGAGGGAGGGGAGGACTTGGCTTTCTTT. Protein product: CASGEGGEDLAFF.